A selection of T cell receptor beta chains follows, all from one sample in a study of preoperative IRX-2 immunotherapy in early breast cancer. The protocol was immunoSEQ multiplex PCR, while the TCRdb copy is restricted to in-frame clones and leaves out a portion. The table shows some 21,000 clones, with roughly 80% occurring only once. The sample consisted of lymph node tissue, taken after IRX-2 immunotherapy. The receptors here all came from a human donor with breast cancer. The CDR3 runs from the conserved cysteine through the conserved F or W. The D gene is left open where the match is weak. Size values are once, few and many counts, or a class for expanded clones, and some rows have none.

v_call: TRBV12-5
d_call: -
clone_size: -
j_call: TRBJ1-1
cdr3_nt: TGTGCTAGTGGTTTAACGGCTAACACTGAAGCTTTCTTT
cdr3_aa: CASGLTANTEAFF

v_call: TRBV23-1
d_call: -
clone_size: once
j_call: TRBJ1-1
cdr3_nt: TGCGCCAGCAGTCACCCAGGCCCCCCGAACACTGAAGCTTTCTTT
cdr3_aa: CASSHPGPPNTEAFF

v_call: TRBV7-7
d_call: -
clone_size: -
j_call: TRBJ2-2
cdr3_nt: TGTGCCAGCAGCTCCCCGGCCCGAAACACCGGGGAGCTGTTTTTT
cdr3_aa: CASSSPARNTGELFF

v_call: TRBV5-1
d_call: -
clone_size: -
j_call: TRBJ1-2
cdr3_nt: TGCGCCAGCAGCTTGGTCGTCGGGCAGGCGCACGGCTACACCTTC
cdr3_aa: CASSLVVGQAHGYTF

v_call: TRBV30
d_call: -
clone_size: -
j_call: TRBJ2-6
cdr3_nt: TGTGCCTGGGGTCGGCTGTCCTCTGGGGCCAACGTCCTGACTTTC
cdr3_aa: CAWGRLSSGANVLTF

v_call: TRBV30
d_call: TRBD1
clone_size: -
j_call: TRBJ1-6
cdr3_nt: TGTGCCTGGAGCGGACAGGGGGTTAATTCACCCCTCCACTTT
cdr3_aa: CAWSGQGVNSPLHF

v_call: TRBV11-3
d_call: TRBD2
clone_size: -
j_call: TRBJ2-1
cdr3_nt: TGTGCCAGCAGAAAGACTAGCGGGAGGTATCATGAGCAGTTCTTC
cdr3_aa: CASRKTSGRYHEQFF

v_call: TRBV6-8
d_call: -
clone_size: -
j_call: TRBJ1-4
cdr3_nt: TGTGCCAGCAGTCCCTGGGGGAAGAGGGATGAAAAACTGTTTTTT
cdr3_aa: CASSPWGKRDEKLFF

v_call: TRBV15
d_call: TRBD2
clone_size: -
j_call: TRBJ2-3
cdr3_nt: TGTGCCACCGCACTAGCGGGAGTCTCAGATACGCAGTATTTT
cdr3_aa: CATALAGVSDTQYF

v_call: TRBV5-1
d_call: TRBD1
clone_size: -
j_call: TRBJ2-5
cdr3_nt: TGCGCCAGCAGCAAACAGGGACAGGAGCAAGAGACCCAGTACTTC
cdr3_aa: CASSKQGQEQETQYF

v_call: TRBV5-1
d_call: -
clone_size: -
j_call: TRBJ2-5
cdr3_nt: TGCGCCAGCAGCCCCAACATAGGACGTCAAGAGACCCAGTACTTC
cdr3_aa: CASSPNIGRQETQYF

v_call: TRBV10-2
d_call: -
clone_size: -
j_call: TRBJ1-3
cdr3_nt: TGCGCCAGCAGTGAGCAGGACTCTGGAAACACCATATATTTT
cdr3_aa: CASSEQDSGNTIYF